Here is one T cell receptor beta chain with its context. A library of TCRbeta sequences, prepared with unique molecular identifiers, was generated. In TCRdb, the PCR reads were re-called with MiXCR into one record per CDR3 protein. The sample includes some 600,000 distinct CDR3 sequences, around 16% of them seen just once. Germline V gene data show CDR1 as SGHTA and CDR2 as FQGNSA. CDR3 size: 17 residues. The V and J ends lost 5 bases and 3 bases, in that order; junction bases with no gene match: 11. The record originates from a study of T-cell reconstitution after alpha-beta-depleted transplantation in children.

V and J are TRBV7-2 and TRBJ2-3; the match to TRBD2 covers 10 bases. The sequence was obtained from a human donor who donated a stem cell graft to a child with acute myeloid leukemia. This material consisted of PBMCs from the stem cell graft donor, taken from the stem cell graft. Here the CDR3 reads CASSQSGGAARTDTQYF. CDR3 sequence (DNA): TGTGCCAGCAGCCAAAGCGGGGGGGCCGCGAGAACAGATACGCAGTATTTT.